What follows describes a single T cell receptor (beta chain). Antigen: not known. The data were obtained in a study of T cell responses to AZD1222 COVID-19 vaccine. TCRdb's table, derived via immunoSEQ multiplex PCR, lists solely in-frame clones and lacks some. The sample holds roughly 70,000 clones, approximately 90% seen once. Overall study results and limits: The study found vaccine-associated CD4 TCRs spanning spike, dominant at 160-218 and 743-854.

This CDR3 comprises 12 residues. The germline V gene encodes CDR1 MNHEY and CDR2 SMNVEV (reference sequence). Between the trimmed V and J ends, which lost 5 bases and 0 bases, there was a span of 5 bases. The chain uses TRBV27 and TRBJ2-7; D not certain. The receptor's source is an adult who received the MenACWY meningococcal vaccine as a control. Source: peripheral blood, taken 28 days after the second dose of the MenACWY control vaccine. CDR3 in DNA: TGTGCCAGCAGTCCCCCCTCCTACGAGCAGTACTTC. Protein sequence: CASSPPSYEQYF.